This TCR beta chain was captured by sequencing in a study of siplizumab effects on memory and regulatory T cells (dated 2019 in TCRdb). In the study overall: The effect of the anti-CD2 antibody siplizumab on alloreactive T-cell subsets was examined in allogeneic mixed lymphocyte reactions constructed from human PBMCs.

Note on this clone: No antigen is known for it. No quality values exist for individual bases; no much larger clone is one base distant.

The CDR1 and CDR2 encoded by the germline V gene (reference sequence) are SEHNR and FQNEAQ. The junction shows trimming of 7 bases on V and 6 bases on J, and the gene matches do not reach 3 bases of it. The CDR3, from cysteine to phenylalanine, totals 13 residues. CDR3 DNA only is kept here, 39 bases in frame from base 1. The full study reports these points: Whether proliferating Tregs from siplizumab cultures were suppressive was not functionally confirmed. Sequences below about 10^-5 frequency were poorly captured, so only a minor fraction of alloreactive clones could be mapped to unstimulated subsets. Siplizumab significantly reduced the cumulative frequency of alloreactive sequences traceable to unstimulated CD4+ memory T cells. Unstimulated naive T cells appeared more diverse than memory T cells, and naive cells seemed to contribute substantially to the alloresponse. About 75-96% of proliferating CD4+ or CD8+ clones could not be given a naive or memory phenotype. Of the alloreactive CD4+ clones that could be mapped, the Treg-derived share averaged around 70% with siplizumab compared with under 30% in control reactions.

Sorted unstimulated T cells, along with proliferating T cells recovered from mixed lymphocyte reactions, underwent TCRbeta CDR3 sequencing. Fresh whole blood from approximately 10 HLA-typed healthy donors was used to isolate PBMCs. Unstimulated CD4+ non-regulatory T cells were FACS-sorted to map the origin of alloreactive clones. Receptors were amplified or captured by the immunoSEQ multiplex PCR assay. About 9.1 x 10^4 TCR templates per sample were assayed on the deep sequencing platform. Genomic DNA extracted from sorted T cells was the material used for TCRbeta CDR3 sequencing. The original pipeline was this. The R programming language was used for the clonal analysis of the TCRbeta CDR3 data. Alloreactive CD4+ and CD8+ clones were defined by comparing unstimulated samples with post-reaction CFSE-low samples. Regulatory or non-regulatory origin of alloreactive CD4+ clones was assigned by matching sequences to the sorted unstimulated Treg and non-Treg repertoires. TCRdb limited this immuneACCESS table to in-frame rearrangements with V and J called. A share of clones is missing; checked studies link under half to unresolved V genes, and the rest is unexplained. The V and J calls and clone size are taken from that table; D and trimming were inferred from the DNA. In this sample the table shows about 94,000 clones, nearly 95% of which occur a single time. The top ten clones comprise around 0.33% of the sample.

Recombination connected TRBV7-9 to TRBJ2-1; 10 central bases correspond to TRBD2. The sample was non-Treg CD4+ T cells sorted from blood. The cell subset or site label, read with the paper, signifies: FACS-sorted unstimulated CD4+ non-regulatory T cells. The clonotype was recovered from a human donor in good health. CDR3 reads: CASNPSGGNEQFF. Here is the DNA: TGTGCCAGCAACCCTAGCGGGGGCAATGAGCAGTTCTTC.